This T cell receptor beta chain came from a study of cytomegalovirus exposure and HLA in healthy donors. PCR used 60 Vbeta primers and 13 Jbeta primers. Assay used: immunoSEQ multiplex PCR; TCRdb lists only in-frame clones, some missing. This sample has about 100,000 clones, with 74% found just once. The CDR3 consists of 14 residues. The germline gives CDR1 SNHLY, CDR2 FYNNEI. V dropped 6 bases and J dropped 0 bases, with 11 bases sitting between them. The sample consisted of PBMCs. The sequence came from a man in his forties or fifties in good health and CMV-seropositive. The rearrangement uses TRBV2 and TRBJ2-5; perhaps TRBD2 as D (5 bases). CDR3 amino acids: CASRRDSYQETQYF. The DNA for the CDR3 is TGTGCCAGCAGGAGGGATTCGTACCAAGAGACCCAGTACTTC.